The clone carrying this TCR beta chain turned up a few times. TCRdb used MiXCR to reprocess the RACE reads, holding one entry per CDR3 protein. The sample holds more than 100,000 distinct CDR3 sequences, roughly 13% seen once. The time point is: pre-sensitization, week 0. Treatment of the sample: therapeutic diphenylcyclopropenone sensitization with weekly scalp DPC. This record belongs to a study of human T cells and chemical hapten exposure. About the research overall: Patches that contained 0.01% DPC were applied to the upper back and read at 6 days. Per-sample TCR yields varied mainly from small pooled library volume differences.

Germline V gives CDR1 MDHEN, CDR2 SYDVKM. V lost 4 bases and J lost 3; bases outside the gene matches: 2. This CDR3 comprises 13 residues. The chain employs TRBV28 and TRBJ2-5, with TRBD2 matching over 7 bases. The sequences come from whole blood, collected in connection with sensitization to the hapten diphenylcyclopropenone (DPC). The TCR comes from a woman aged 18 to 35 with alopecia areata. Some clones in this sample may be carry-over from other donors' samples. CDR3 in DNA: TGTGCCAGCAGTTCTAGCGGAGAAGAGACCCAGTACTTC. Its translation: CASSSSGEETQYF.